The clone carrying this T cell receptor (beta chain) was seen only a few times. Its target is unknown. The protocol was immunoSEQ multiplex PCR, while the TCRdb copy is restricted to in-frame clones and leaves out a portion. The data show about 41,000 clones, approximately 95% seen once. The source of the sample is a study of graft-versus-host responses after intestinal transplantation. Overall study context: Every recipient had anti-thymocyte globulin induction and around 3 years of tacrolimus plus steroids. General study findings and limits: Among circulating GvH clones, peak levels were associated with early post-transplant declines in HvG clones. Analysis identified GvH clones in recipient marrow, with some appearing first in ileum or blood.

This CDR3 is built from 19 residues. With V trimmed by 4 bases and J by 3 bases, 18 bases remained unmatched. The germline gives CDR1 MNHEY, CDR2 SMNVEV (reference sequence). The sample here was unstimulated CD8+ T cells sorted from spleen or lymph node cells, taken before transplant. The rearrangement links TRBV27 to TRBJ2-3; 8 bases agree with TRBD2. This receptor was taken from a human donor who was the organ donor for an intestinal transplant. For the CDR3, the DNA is TGTGCCAGCAGTTGGGGGGAGAGCGGAAGCGGGGGTGGTACAGATACGCAGTATTTT. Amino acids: CASSWGESGSGGGTDTQYF.